This T cell receptor (beta chain) was observed in a study of blood T cell repertoires in COVID-19. Background on the study: The origin of the acute and convalescent COVID-19 samples was the United States, Italy and Spain. Sample material is recorded as cDNA or gDNA derived from T cells, B-cell-depleted T cells, or PBMCs.

Germline-derived CDR1 and CDR2 are SGDLS and YYNGEE. Trimming left V 3 bases short and J 3 bases short, with 18 bases between. The CDR3 runs to 16 residues. Source study methods: Estimates of nucleated cell counts were drawn from the amplification of reference gene primers. The protocol was immunoSEQ multiplex PCR, while the TCRdb copy is restricted to in-frame clones and leaves out a portion. Clonal size and the V and J genes are those of that table, whereas D and trimming came from the DNA. Of roughly 150,000 clones listed, around 80% were seen once; the top ten hold less than 5.5%. The clonotype originates from a woman aged 50 to 60 with acute or convalescent COVID-19. Sequenced: peripheral blood. The J gene is TRBJ1-2, the V gene TRBV9; weak D call: TRBD1 (5 bases). For the CDR3, the DNA is TGTGCCAGCAGCGGCCCGGCTTCACAGGAACACTATGGCTACACCTTC. Translation gives CASSGPASQEHYGYTF.